These 13 T cell receptor beta chains were sequenced from one sample in a study of T cells in Graves' hyperthyroidism and ophthalmopathy. TCR beta CDR3 sequences were amplified from RNA transcripts. A set of HTBI primers served as the primers for a first-round RT-PCR of the TCR CDR3. TCRdb re-called the multiplex PCR reads with MiXCR, one entry per CDR3 protein. This table has 600,000 to 800,000 distinct CDR3 sequences, over 35% appearing once. What was sequenced was blood. These receptor sequences come from a woman between 40 and 55 years old with Graves' hyperthyroidism.

The V and J genes are TRBV27 and TRBJ1-2, with D perhaps TRBD1 (5 bases). The ends were cut back, 0 bases at V and 6 bases at J, with 8 bases in the middle. Per the germline V gene, CDR1 is MNHEY and CDR2 is SMNVEV (reference sequence). CDR3 length: 13 amino acids. The CDR3 loop reads CASSLSGQNGYTF. CDR3 nucleotide sequence: TGTGCCAGCAGTTTATCGGGGCAGAATGGCTACACCTTC.

This clonotype was recorded only once. V is TRBV2 and J is TRBJ1-5, with D possibly matching TRBD1 (6 bases). The CDR3 contains 15 residues. V was cut by 6 bases and J by 4 bases, with 16 bases left in between. Germline lookup yields CDR1 SNHLY and CDR2 FYNNEI. The CDR3 nucleotides read TGTGCCAGCAGGCCCGCAGGGGCCCGGAATCAGCCCCAGCATTTT. Translating it yields CASRPAGARNQPQHF.

This clonotype was detected only a few times. The chain carries TRBV7-2 and TRBJ1-4; D gene unclear. V lost 1 base and J lost 5, with 5 bases in between. The CDR3 consists of 13 residues. CDR1 is SGHTA, CDR2 FQGNSA, per germline. CDR3 bases: TGTGCCAGCAGCTTAGTGTCGAATGAAAAACTGTTTTTT. Its translation is CASSLVSNEKLFF. Complete variable domain (other parts from reference TRBV7-2 and TRBJ1-4): GAGVSQSPSNKVTEKGKDVELRCDPISGHTALYWYRQSLGQGLEFLIYFQGNSAPDKSGLPSDRFSAERTGGSVSTLTIQRTQQEDSAVYLCASSLVSNEKLFFGSGTQLSVL.

This chain joins TRBV6-6 and TRBJ1-4, with no clear D. Per the germline V gene, CDR1 is MNHNY and CDR2 is SVGAGI (reference sequence). The length of the CDR3 is 13 residues. V gave up 4 bases and J gave up 13 bases, with 16 bases separating them. CDR3 sequence reads: CASSFPVGEGLFF. The CDR3 DNA is TGTGCCAGCAGTTTTCCAGTCGGGGAGGGACTGTTTTTT.

Details on this clonotype: A read error is possible here, since a much larger clone lies one base away. Since no conserved phenylalanine or tryptophan closes the CDR3, a read error is the likely cause. The chain carries TRBV11-2 and TRBJ2-2; 10 positions match TRBD1. Trimming cost V 7 bases and J 5 bases; bases outside gene matches: 7. Germline V gives CDR1 SGHAT, CDR2 FQNNGV. The CDR3 is 15 amino acids. The CDR3: CASNAWTGGTGELFV. The CDR3 DNA reads TGTGCCAGCAACGCCTGGACAGGGGGGACCGGGGAGCTGTTTGTT.

This clonotype was detected a few times. V gene TRBV11-2 combines with J gene TRBJ2-7; D possibly matches TRBD1 or TRBD2 (5 bases each). Trimming cost V 0 bases and J 4 bases, with 13 bases left between them. The CDR3 has 15 amino acids. Germline V gene data show CDR1 as SGHAT and CDR2 as FQNNGV. The DNA of the CDR3 is TGTGCCAGCAGCTTAGAAGCTGGGACGCCGTACGAGCAGTACTTC. Residues: CASSLEAGTPYEQYF.

The chain couples TRBV5-1 to TRBJ2-7; tentatively, D is TRBD1 (6 bases). The CDR3 has 15 amino acids. Germline V gene data show CDR1 as SGHRS and CDR2 as YFSETQ. V was pared by 4 bases and J by 0 bases, with 14 bases between. The CDR3 DNA reads as TGCGCCAGCAGCCCCGACAGGTCGAGCTCCTACGAGCAGTACTTC. It encodes CASSPDRSSSYEQYF.

This clonotype was observed at least ten times. The J gene is TRBJ1-5, the V gene TRBV10-3, with D hard to call. Germline V gene lookup returns CDR1 ENHRY and CDR2 SYGVKD. This CDR3 is built from 16 residues. V was cut by 4 bases and J by 3 bases, with 16 bases left in between. The CDR3 reads CAISGAHTTANQPQHF. Here the CDR3 DNA reads TGTGCCATCAGTGGCGCACATACAACGGCCAATCAGCCCCAGCATTTT.

This clonotype was observed many times. The chain uses TRBV20-1 and TRBJ2-5; 9 positions agree with TRBD2. Per the germline V gene, CDR1 is DFQATT and CDR2 is SNEGSKA (reference sequence). This CDR3 is built from 14 residues. The V gene end was trimmed by 6 bases and the J gene end by 4 bases; junction bases not matched to a gene: 9. CDR3 DNA: TGCAGTGCCATACCTAGCGGGAAAGGAGAGACCCAGTACTTC. This encodes CSAIPSGKGETQYF.

This clonotype appeared many times. The rearrangement uses TRBV7-9 and TRBJ1-1; D is uncertain. Looked up from germline, CDR1 is SEHNR and CDR2 is FQNEAQ (reference sequence). The CDR3 has 14 amino acids. Trimming took off 3 bases at V and 3 bases at J, with 11 bases between the two ends. The DNA for the CDR3 is TGTGCCAGCAGCTTCACGGGCACAGACACTGAAGCTTTCTTT. Translated, it gives CASSFTGTDTEAFF.

This chain links TRBV7-8 with TRBJ2-7, with a tentative D call TRBD1 (6 bases). Germline V gives CDR1 SGHVS, CDR2 FQNEAQ. Trimming removed 7 bases from V and 5 bases from J, with 18 bases in between. CDR3 size: 14 residues. The CDR3 DNA reads as TGTGCCAGCAAGTACGGGACAAACTTCCACGAGCAGTACTTC. Its protein product is CASKYGTNFHEQYF.

This clonotype was seen ten or more times. The CDR3 bases are TGTGCCAGTAGTATTGAGGGACGCGGAAACACCATATATTTT. Residues: CASSIEGRGNTIYF. V and J are TRBV19 and TRBJ1-3; tentative D call: TRBD1 (5 bases). CDR1 LNHDA and CDR2 SQIVND come from the germline V gene (reference sequence). Trimming stripped 3 bases from V and 4 bases from J, with 10 bases between. The CDR3 runs to 14 residues.

This clonotype was seen many times. The rearrangement uses TRBV2 and TRBJ1-1; the D is unclear. Germline V CDR1 and CDR2: SNHLY, FYNNEI. Trimming stripped 6 bases from V and 1 base from J, with 12 bases between. This CDR3 is built from 14 residues. CDR3 nucleotide sequence: TGTGCCAGCAGCCCTAGTATATCGAACACTGAAGCTTTCTTT. Its protein product is CASSPSISNTEAFF.